The 13 T cell receptor beta chains below come from one sample, sequenced in a study of CD8 T cells in ankylosing spondylitis. Overall study results and limits: Within ankylosing spondylitis blood, a TCR beta motif made up of roughly eight highly homologous variants appeared to be characteristic.

These receptors' antigens are unknown. TCRdb fed the 5' RACE reads into MiXCR, producing one record per CDR3 protein. Among about 480,000 distinct CDR3 sequences listed, approximately 17% were seen once. Input material: blood, either unsorted or a sorted T cell fraction (not recorded which). All receptors derive from a male donor with ankylosing spondylitis.

The chain has TRBV24-1 and TRBJ2-1; D is perhaps TRBD2 (5 bases). Germline lookup yields CDR1 KGHDR and CDR2 SFDVKD. The CDR3 is made up of 16 amino acids. The ends were cut back, 3 bases at V and 1 base at J, with 12 bases in the middle. The CDR3 loop reads CATSDGIPGSYNEQFF. The CDR3 coding sequence is TGTGCCACCAGTGATGGGATTCCGGGGTCCTACAATGAGCAGTTCTTC.

This clonotype has just a few counts. The chain combines TRBV30 with TRBJ1-4, with 9 bases fitting TRBD1. Per germline, CDR1 GTSNPN and CDR2 SVGIG (reference sequence). V lost 3 bases to trimming and J lost 5 bases; unmatched junction nucleotides: 4. The CDR3 is made up of 14 amino acids. CDR3 protein: CAWRTGTGNEKLFF. The CDR3 bases are TGTGCCTGGAGGACCGGGACAGGGAATGAAAAACTGTTTTTT.

This clonotype was found a few times. This chain connects TRBV20-1 to TRBJ1-2; maybe TRBD1 (5 bases). V was shortened by 0 bases and J by 4 bases, with 15 bases between the two germline ends. From germline, CDR1 is DFQATT and CDR2 SNEGSKA (reference sequence). The CDR3 contains 15 residues. In DNA form, the CDR3 reads TGCAGTGCTAGAGATAATACAGGCTCCGGCTATGGCTACACCTTC. This encodes CSARDNTGSGYGYTF.

This clonotype was detected only a few times. This chain's CDR3 is CASSYGGVSYNEQFF. CDR3 coding DNA: TGTGCCAGCAGTTACGGCGGGGTCTCCTACAATGAGCAGTTCTTC. J is TRBJ2-1 and V is TRBV6-5, with D perhaps TRBD2 (6 bases). From germline, CDR1 is MNHEY and CDR2 SVGAGI. The CDR3 is 15 residues long. V lost 2 bases to trimming and J lost 0 bases, with 8 bases between them.

The V and J genes are TRBV3-1 and TRBJ1-1; 7 bases align to TRBD1. The CDR3 has 15 residues. V trimming: 4 bases; J trimming: 1 base; junction bases outside the gene matches: 6. Germline V gene sequence: CDR1 LGHDT, CDR2 YNNKEL (reference sequence). Here the CDR3 DNA reads TGTGCCAGCAGCCCGAACAGGGGAAAGAACACTGAAGCTTTCTTT. This codes for CASSPNRGKNTEAFF.

The V call is TRBV2, the J call TRBJ2-1; D is unresolved. This CDR3 is built from 14 residues. With 6 bases removed from V and 7 bases from J, the gap between germline ends came to 16 bases. Germline V lookup: CDR1 SNHLY, CDR2 FYNNEI. The CDR3 is CASSGLPGRNEQFF. The CDR3 DNA reads as TGTGCCAGCAGCGGTCTACCGGGTAGGAATGAGCAGTTCTTC.

This clonotype was detected once. One junction end disagrees with the germline gene, perhaps due to a read error. The gene calls are TRBV11-3 and TRBJ1-6; unclear D gene. There are 13 residues in the CDR3. The germline V gene has CDR1 SGHNT and CDR2 YENEEA. The CDR3 nucleotides are TGCGCCAGCAAGGGCGACTATAATTCACCCCTCCACTTT. Residues: CASKGDYNSPLHF.

V and J are TRBV3-1 and TRBJ1-5; no firm D call. Trimming took off 1 base at V and 6 bases at J, with 7 bases between the two ends. CDR1 and CDR2 from the germline V gene are LGHDT and YNNKEL (reference sequence). The CDR3 covers 13 residues. The CDR3 is CASSQGYGQPQHF. The CDR3 DNA reads TGTGCCAGCAGCCAAGGGTATGGTCAGCCCCAGCATTTT.

The chain recombines TRBV3-1 with TRBJ2-2; D is undetermined. This CDR3 spans 13 amino acids. The V end was cut by 3 bases, the J end by 3 bases, with 5 bases between. Germline assignment: CDR1 LGHDT and CDR2 YNNKEL (reference sequence). CDR3 sequence (DNA): TGTGCCAGCAGCCACTTGGACACCGGGGAGCTGTTTTTT. This gives the protein CASSHLDTGELFF.

There are a few counts of this clonotype. V usage is TRBV15 and J usage is TRBJ1-5; D is perhaps TRBD1 (5 bases). The CDR3 length is 15 residues. V lost 0 bases and J 3 bases, leaving 9 bases between the germline ends. CDR1 and CDR2 (germline): LNHNV, YYDKDF (reference sequence). CDR3: CATSRDKGYNQPQHF. CDR3 nucleotides: TGTGCCACCAGCAGAGATAAGGGGTACAATCAGCCCCAGCATTTT.

The DNA of the CDR3 is TGTGCCAGCAGCAAACGGGACAGGGAAGCTTTCTTT. Its protein is CASSKRDREAFF. The chain carries TRBV5-6 and TRBJ1-1; 8 positions agree with TRBD1. From germline, CDR1 is SGHDT and CDR2 YYEEEE. The CDR3 spans 12 residues. V dropped 4 bases and J dropped 8; count of bases not matched to a gene: 4. The full variable domain, with the rest looked up from reference TRBV5-6 and TRBJ1-1, is DAGVTQSPTHLIKTRGQQVTLRCSPKSGHDTVSWYQQALGQGPQFIFQYYEEEERQRGNFPDRFSGHQFPNYSSELNVNALLLGDSALYLCASSKRDREAFFGQGTRLTVV.

The V and J genes are TRBV6-1 and TRBJ1-6, with TRBD1 matching over 9 bases. The CDR3 is 13 amino acids. Germline CDR1 is MNHNS and CDR2 is SASEGT. Germline trimming cut 11 bases from V and 7 bases from J; bases unmatched to any gene: 6. CDR3: CAAGQGWNSPLHF. In nucleotides, the CDR3 is TGTGCCGCAGGACAGGGGTGGAATTCACCCCTCCACTTT.

In this sample, this clonotype turned up a few times. The chain is built from TRBV5-6 and TRBJ2-5; TRBD1 aligns across 8 bases. Germline V gene data show CDR1 as SGHDT and CDR2 as YYEEEE. The CDR3 has 14 residues. J was trimmed by 7 bases and V by 3 bases; bases with no gene match: 8. The CDR3 reads CASSSWDRIGTQYF. The CDR3 nucleotides read TGTGCCAGCAGCTCCTGGGACAGGATCGGGACCCAGTACTTC.